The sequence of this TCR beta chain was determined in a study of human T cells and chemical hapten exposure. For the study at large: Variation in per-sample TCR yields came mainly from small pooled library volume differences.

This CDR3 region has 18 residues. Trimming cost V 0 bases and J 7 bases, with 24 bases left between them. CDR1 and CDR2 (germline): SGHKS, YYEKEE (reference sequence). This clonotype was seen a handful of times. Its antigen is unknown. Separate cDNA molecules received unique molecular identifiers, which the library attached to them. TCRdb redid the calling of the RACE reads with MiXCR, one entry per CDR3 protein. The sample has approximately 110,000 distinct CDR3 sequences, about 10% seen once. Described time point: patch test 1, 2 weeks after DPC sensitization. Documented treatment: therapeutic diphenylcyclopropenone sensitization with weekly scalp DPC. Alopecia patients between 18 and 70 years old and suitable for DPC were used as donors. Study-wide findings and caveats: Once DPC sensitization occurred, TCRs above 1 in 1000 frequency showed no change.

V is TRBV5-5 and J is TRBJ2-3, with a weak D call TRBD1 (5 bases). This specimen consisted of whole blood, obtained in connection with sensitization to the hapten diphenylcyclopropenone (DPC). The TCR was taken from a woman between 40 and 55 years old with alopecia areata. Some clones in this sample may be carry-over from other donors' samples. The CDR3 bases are TGTGCCAGCAGCTTGGCCAACGTGTGGCAGGGCCCCACTCATACGCAGTATTTT. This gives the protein CASSLANVWQGPTHTQYF. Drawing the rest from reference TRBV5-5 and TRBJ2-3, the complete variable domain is DAGVTQSPTHLIKTRGQQVTLRCSPISGHKSVSWYQQVLGQGPQFIFQYYEKEERGRGNFPDRFSARQFPNYSSELNVNALLLGDSALYLCASSLANVWQGPTHTQYFGPGTRLTVL.